This TCR beta chain is from a study of cytomegalovirus exposure and HLA in healthy donors. Broader study findings: V segments that were indistinguishable, TRBV6-2 and TRBV6-3 among them, were omitted from analysis.

60 Vbeta and 13 Jbeta primers were used in PCR. The repertoire was sequenced with immunoSEQ multiplex PCR; TCRdb's copy has only in-frame clones and lacks some. The sample totals 200,000 to 250,000 clones; its top ten clones hold around 1.1%. As regards this clone: What it binds is not known.

The CDR3 runs to 14 residues. V lost 7 bases to trimming and J lost 8 bases; unmatched junction nucleotides: 7. From germline, CDR1 is MDHEN and CDR2 SYDVKM. Sequenced: PBMCs. The V and J genes are TRBV28 and TRBJ2-2, with TRBD2 matching 10 bases. This TCR was recovered from a girl between 2 and 10 years old in good health and CMV-seropositive. CDR3 region: CASTSVSGRGELFF. The CDR3 DNA follows: TGTGCCAGCACGTCCGTTAGCGGGAGGGGGGAGCTGTTTTTT.